This T cell receptor beta chain came from a study of neoadjuvant nivolumab and ipilimumab in lung cancer. Remarks on this clone: Its specificity is unknown.

Study-level points and caveats: From pretherapy to surgery, tumor richness and clonality rose with dual therapy.

This CDR3 spans 15 amino acids. V was trimmed by 1 base and J by 0 bases, leaving 9 bases between them. Germline V gene lookup returns CDR1 SGDLS and CDR2 YYNGEE. Assay used: immunoSEQ multiplex PCR; TCRdb lists only in-frame clones, some missing. The table has tens of thousands of clones, less than 90% seen once. This clonotype was sampled from an adult with non-small cell lung cancer. The sequencing here drew on peripheral blood, taken before neoadjuvant nivolumab, alone or with ipilimumab. The rearrangement uses TRBV9 and TRBJ2-3, with D possibly TRBD2 on 6 matching bases. In DNA, the CDR3 is TGTGCCAGCAGCGTAATGGCGGGAAGCACAGATACGCAGTATTTT. Amino acid sequence: CASSVMAGSTDTQYF. Full variable domain (remainder filled in from reference TRBV9 and TRBJ2-3): DSGVTQTPKHLITATGQRVTLRCSPRSGDLSVYWYQQSLDQGLQFLIQYYNGEERAKGNILERFSAQQFPDLHSELNLSSLELGDSALYFCASSVMAGSTDTQYFGPGTRLTVL.